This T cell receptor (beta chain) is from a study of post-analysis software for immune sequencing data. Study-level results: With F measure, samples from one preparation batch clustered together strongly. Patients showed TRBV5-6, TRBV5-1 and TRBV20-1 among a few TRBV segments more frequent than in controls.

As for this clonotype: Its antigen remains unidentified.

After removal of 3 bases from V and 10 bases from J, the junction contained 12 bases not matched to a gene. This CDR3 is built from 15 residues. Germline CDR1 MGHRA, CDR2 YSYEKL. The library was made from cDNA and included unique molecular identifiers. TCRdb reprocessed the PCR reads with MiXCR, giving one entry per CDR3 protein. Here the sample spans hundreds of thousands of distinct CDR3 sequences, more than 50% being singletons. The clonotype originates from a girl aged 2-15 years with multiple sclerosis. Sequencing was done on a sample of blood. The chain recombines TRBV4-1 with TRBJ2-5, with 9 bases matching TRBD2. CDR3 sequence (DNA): TGCGCCAGCAGCCAGGCATTAGCGGGAGAGCCTCTCCAGTACTTC. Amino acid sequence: CASSQALAGEPLQYF.